The present TCR beta chain was sequenced within a study of regulatory T cells in long-lasting Graves disease. Broader study findings: Blood alone, not thyroid tissue, was studied.

Construction of TCR beta libraries relied on iRepertoire HTBI primers and on Arm-PCR targeting CDR3 regions. TCRdb ran MiXCR on the multiplex PCR reads and lists one entry per CDR3 protein. This repertoire shows fewer than 650,000 distinct CDR3 sequences, less than 20% found once; its top ten account for about 17%. Time point: newly diagnosed GD, antithyroid drugs for less than 3 months. With RNA extracted from PBMCs as input, the TCR library was made. The table lists this clonotype with a few counts. The antigen is undetermined. Trimming left V 4 bases short and J 2 bases short, with 15 bases between. This CDR3 spans 15 amino acids. Germline lookup yields CDR1 SGHAT and CDR2 FQDESV (reference sequence). The sample also formed part of further work on T cells in Graves' hyperthyroidism and ophthalmopathy. That work adds: Over 18 months, lack of ophthalmopathy progression marked Graves' hyperthyroidism as stable. Hyperthyroidism had been newly diagnosed in patients aged 18 to 65, and its duration was under 2 months.

This sequence was found in a woman aged 30 to 39 with Graves disease. V and J are TRBV11-1 and TRBJ2-7; D ambiguous. Sequenced material: peripheral blood mononuclear cells (PBMCs), taken at new diagnosis, from a patient treated with antithyroid drugs. The CDR3 loop reads CASSSNQASPYEQYF. The CDR3 bases are TGTGCCAGCAGCTCTAACCAAGCCTCACCCTACGAGCAGTACTTC.